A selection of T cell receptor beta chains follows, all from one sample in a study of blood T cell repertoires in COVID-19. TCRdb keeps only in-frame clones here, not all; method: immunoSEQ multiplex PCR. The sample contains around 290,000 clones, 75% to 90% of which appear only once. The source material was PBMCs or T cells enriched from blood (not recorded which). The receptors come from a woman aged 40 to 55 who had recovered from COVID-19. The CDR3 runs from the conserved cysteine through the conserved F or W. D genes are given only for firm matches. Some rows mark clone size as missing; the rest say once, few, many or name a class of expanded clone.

CDR3aa: CASRRSGDNEQFF
CDR3nt: TGTGCCAGCAGGCGTTCCGGGGACAATGAGCAGTTCTTC
abundance: NA
v_gene: TRBV2
d_gene: NA
j_gene: TRBJ2-1

CDR3aa: CASRTGTGGYNEQFF
CDR3nt: TGTGCCAGCAGGACCGGGACAGGGGGCTACAATGAGCAGTTCTTC
abundance: once
v_gene: TRBV11-2
d_gene: TRBD1
j_gene: TRBJ2-1

CDR3aa: CASSRGPRRRDTQYF
CDR3nt: TGTGCCAGCAGTCGTGGACCCAGGAGGAGGGATACGCAGTATTTT
abundance: NA
v_gene: TRBV6-2/TRBV6-3
d_gene: NA
j_gene: TRBJ2-3

CDR3aa: CASSLAYDGELFF
CDR3nt: TGTGCCAGCTCCTTAGCGTATGACGGGGAGCTGTTTTTT
abundance: NA
v_gene: TRBV4-2
d_gene: NA
j_gene: TRBJ2-2

CDR3aa: CASSRGLAGATAVIQYF
CDR3nt: TGTGCCAGCAGTAGGGGACTAGCGGGAGCAACCGCGGTCATTCAGTACTTC
abundance: NA
v_gene: TRBV2
d_gene: TRBD2
j_gene: TRBJ2-4

CDR3aa: CASSQDIRASNEKLFF
CDR3nt: TGTGCCAGCAGCCAAGATATCAGGGCGAGTAATGAAAAACTGTTTTTT
abundance: few
v_gene: TRBV4-2
d_gene: NA
j_gene: TRBJ1-4

CDR3aa: CASTGTVNSPLHF
CDR3nt: TGTGCCAGTACAGGGACAGTTAATTCACCCCTCCACTTT
abundance: NA
v_gene: TRBV2
d_gene: TRBD1
j_gene: TRBJ1-6

CDR3aa: CASSYGRGEYNEQFF
CDR3nt: TGTGCCAGCAGTTACGGGCGGGGGGAATACAATGAGCAGTTCTTC
abundance: few
v_gene: TRBV6-5
d_gene: TRBD2
j_gene: TRBJ2-1

CDR3aa: CASSLVGRREGGYTF
CDR3nt: TGTGCCAGCAGCTTGGTAGGACGGAGGGAAGGTGGCTACACCTTC
abundance: NA
v_gene: TRBV5-6
d_gene: NA
j_gene: TRBJ1-2

CDR3aa: CASANPPGFYEQYF
CDR3nt: TGCGCCAGCGCAAACCCTCCGGGTTTTTACGAGCAGTACTTC
abundance: NA
v_gene: TRBV5-1
d_gene: NA
j_gene: TRBJ2-7

CDR3aa: CASRKGTSGTPEQYF
CDR3nt: TGTGCCAGCAGAAAAGGGACTAGCGGGACGCCCGAGCAGTACTTC
abundance: NA
v_gene: TRBV28
d_gene: TRBD2
j_gene: TRBJ2-7

CDR3aa: CASSFTPSGSYEQYF
CDR3nt: TGTGCCAGCAGCTTTACCCCTAGCGGGAGCTACGAGCAGTACTTC
abundance: once
v_gene: TRBV5-4
d_gene: TRBD2
j_gene: TRBJ2-7

CDR3aa: CSAIDSTDTQYF
CDR3nt: TGCAGTGCTATTGACTCCACAGATACGCAGTATTTT
abundance: NA
v_gene: TRBV20-1
d_gene: NA
j_gene: TRBJ2-3

CDR3aa: CAWTPRGFGTEAFF
CDR3nt: TGTGCCTGGACCCCTAGGGGGTTCGGAACTGAAGCTTTCTTT
abundance: NA
v_gene: TRBV30
d_gene: NA
j_gene: TRBJ1-1

CDR3aa: CASSGQGWVGYTF
CDR3nt: TGTGCCAGCAGCGGACAGGGCTGGGTTGGCTACACCTTC
abundance: NA
v_gene: TRBV5-4
d_gene: TRBD1
j_gene: TRBJ1-2

CDR3aa: CATSRDQGGEKLFF
CDR3nt: TGTGCCACCAGCAGAGACCAGGGTGGTGAAAAACTGTTTTTT
abundance: NA
v_gene: TRBV15
d_gene: NA
j_gene: TRBJ1-4